This T cell receptor beta chain was captured by sequencing in a study of T cells after somatic rescue of genetic block. CDR1 is MGHRA and CDR2 is YSYEKL in the germline V gene. This CDR3 is built from 14 residues. Trimming pared 2 bases from V and 6 bases from J, leaving 11 bases between. TCRdb's table, derived via immunoSEQ multiplex PCR, lists solely in-frame clones and lacks some. In the table there are about 72,000 clones, just over 90% of which are singletons. The gene calls are TRBV4-1 and TRBJ2-4; possibly TRBD1 for D (6 bases). The receptor was isolated from a man younger than 40. Sequences were obtained from peripheral blood mononuclear cells (PBMCs). The CDR3: CASSQPKQGNIQYF. The CDR3 DNA reads as TGCGCCAGCAGCCAACCTAAACAGGGAAACATTCAGTACTTC.